Listed below are T cell receptor beta chains from one sample, sequenced in a study of cytomegalovirus exposure and HLA in healthy donors. Sequencing used immunoSEQ multiplex PCR; TCRdb keeps in-frame clones, though not all of them. The sample holds fewer than 90,000 clones, approximately 84% seen once. The sample comprised PBMCs. These receptors all stem from a woman aged 18 to 35 in good health and CMV-seropositive. CDR3s include the opening cysteine and the closing phenylalanine or tryptophan. The D gene is left open where the match is weak. Expanded clones get a size class; other rows say once, few or many, or leave the size out.

CDR3 | DNA | size | D | J | V
CASSRDRAQGSPLHF | TGCGCCAGCAGCCGGGACAGGGCCCAGGGATCACCCCTCCACTTT | . | TRBD1 | TRBJ1-6 | TRBV5-1
CASSIQGRMNEAFF | TGTGCCAGCAGCATACAGGGGAGAATGAATGAAGCTTTCTTT | . | TRBD1 | TRBJ1-1 | TRBV5-5
CASSLDAGAGNTIYF | TGTGCCAGCAGTTTGGACGCAGGGGCGGGAAACACCATATATTTT | . | . | TRBJ1-3 | TRBV28
CASSPGTDYGYTF | TGTGCCAGCAGTCCCGGGACAGACTATGGCTACACCTTC | . | TRBD1 | TRBJ1-2 | TRBV6-1
CASSRQVAYGYTF | TGTGCCAGCAGCCGACAGGTCGCCTATGGCTACACCTTC | . | . | TRBJ1-2 | TRBV6-5
CASSIDWGGEQFF | TGTGCCAGTAGTATAGATTGGGGAGGCGAGCAGTTCTTC | . | . | TRBJ2-1 | TRBV19
CAISGGRVLLNYGYTF | TGTGCCATCAGTGGGGGGCGAGTCCTTCTTAACTATGGCTACACCTTC | . | . | TRBJ1-2 | TRBV10-3
CSAKLANEQFF | TGCAGTGCTAAACTTGCGAATGAGCAGTTCTTC | . | . | TRBJ2-1 | TRBV20-1
CASSFGQGSFSQPQHF | TGTGCCAGCAGCTTTGGACAGGGGAGTTTCAGTCAGCCCCAGCATTTT | few | TRBD1 | TRBJ1-5 | TRBV5-6
CASSRNHEGGKLFF | TGTGCCAGCAGTCGGAACCATGAAGGGGGAAAACTGTTTTTT | . | . | TRBJ1-4 | TRBV7-8
CASSSDRVGGNTIYF | TGTGCCAGCTCATCCGACAGGGTGGGCGGAAACACCATATATTTT | . | TRBD1 | TRBJ1-3 | TRBV18
CASSEGFSSGGRNEQFF | TGTGCCAGCAGCGAAGGATTCTCGTCGGGGGGGCGTAATGAGCAGTTCTTC | few | TRBD2 | TRBJ2-1 | TRBV9
CASSRGQNTEAFF | TGTGCCAGCAGCAGGGGACAGAACACTGAAGCTTTCTTT | . | . | TRBJ1-1 | TRBV28
CAISASPTGLSGANVLTF | TGTGCCATCAGTGCATCTCCGACAGGGCTCTCTGGGGCCAACGTCCTGACTTTC | . | TRBD1 | TRBJ2-6 | TRBV10-3
CASSEEAGGVSNQPQHF | TGTGCCAGCAGTGAAGAGGCAGGGGGCGTAAGCAATCAGCCCCAGCATTTT | once | TRBD1 | TRBJ1-5 | TRBV2
CASRNRDRNKNIQYF | TGTGCCAGTAGAAACCGGGACAGAAACAAAAACATTCAGTACTTC | . | TRBD1 | TRBJ2-4 | TRBV19
CASSLGRGLETQYF | TGCGCCAGCAGCTTAGGCAGGGGCTTAGAGACCCAGTACTTC | . | . | TRBJ2-5 | TRBV5-1
CASSAGQDMVNEKLFF | TGTGCCAGCAGTGCGGGACAGGATATGGTTAATGAAAAACTGTTTTTT | . | TRBD1 | TRBJ1-4 | TRBV6-4
CASSKRGERSSYEQYF | TGTGCCAGCAGCAAGCGAGGCGAGAGGAGCTCCTACGAGCAGTACTTC | . | . | TRBJ2-7 | TRBV7-3
CASSQEGQLLSTEAFF | TGCGCCAGCAGCCAAGAGGGACAGCTTCTTTCCACTGAAGCTTTCTTT | . | TRBD1 | TRBJ1-1 | TRBV4-3
CASSLHLGGAPGNTIYF | TGTGCCAGCAGCTTACACCTCGGGGGGGCGCCGGGAAACACCATATATTTT | . | . | TRBJ1-3 | TRBV7-2
CASSPWDRAFGNTIYF | TGTGCCAGCTCACCCTGGGACAGGGCTTTTGGAAACACCATATATTTT | . | TRBD1 | TRBJ1-3 | TRBV18
CASTRDSGNTIYF | TGTGCCAGCACCCGGGACTCTGGAAACACCATATATTTT | . | . | TRBJ1-3 | TRBV28
CASSPGQGHGELFF | TGTGCCAGCTCACCAGGACAGGGCCACGGGGAGCTGTTTTTT | . | TRBD1 | TRBJ2-2 | TRBV18